This is a list of T cell receptor beta chains from one sample in a study of shared clonotypes between healthy human individuals. The method was immunoSEQ multiplex PCR; TCRdb's version includes in-frame clones alone and lacks a portion of them. This sample carries about 600,000 clones, roughly 79% of them seen once, and the ten largest clones take around 12%. Sequencing was carried out using PBMCs. These receptor sequences come from a woman in her thirties or forties in good health. Some clones in this sample may be carry-over from other donors' samples. Both conserved end residues are part of each CDR3. A D gene is named only where the DNA matches it firmly. Size values are once, few and many counts, or a class for expanded clones, and some rows have none.

NA,TRBJ2-2,TRBD2,TRBV5-1,15,TGCGCCAGCAGAATTAGCGGGACGAACACCGGGGAGCTGTTTTTT,CASRISGTNTGELFF
NA,TRBJ1-2,NA,TRBV30,14,TGTGCCCGGAGTGTCGGGCCTTCCTTCTATGGCGACACCTTC,CARSVGPSFYGDTF
NA,TRBJ2-3,NA,TRBV21-1,16,TGTGCCAGCAGCCCCCCCGGGGCGGGATCCACAGATACGCAGTATTTT,CASSPPGAGSTDTQYF
NA,TRBJ2-3,NA,TRBV9,13,TGTGCCAGCAGCGTAGGGGGGAAAGATACGCAGTATTTT,CASSVGGKDTQYF
once,TRBJ2-7,NA,TRBV6-5,12,TGTGCCAGCAGTTACTCCCCAGCCAAGCAGTACTTC,CASSYSPAKQYF
NA,TRBJ2-1,TRBD2,TRBV28,15,TGTGCCAGCAGTCGCTGGGGGGGCTCCTACAATGAGCAGTTCTTC,CASSRWGGSYNEQFF
NA,TRBJ2-1,NA,TRBV30,14,TGTGCCTGGAGTGGGGGGAGATCCTACAATGAGCAGTTCTTC,CAWSGGRSYNEQFF
NA,TRBJ2-3,NA,TRBV7-6,15,TGTGCCAGCAGCTCCCTCGGGGGCTTCACAGATACGCAGTATTTT,CASSSLGGFTDTQYF
few,TRBJ2-1,TRBD2,TRBV5-1,17,TGCGCCAGCAGCATCGCCCGAGCACCGGGAGGGATCGATGAGCAGTTCTTC,CASSIARAPGGIDEQFF
NA,TRBJ2-3,TRBD1,TRBV11-2,14,TGTGCCAGCAGCTTGGGGACAGGCACAGATACGCAGTATTTT,CASSLGTGTDTQYF
NA,TRBJ1-1,NA,TRBV5-1,13,TGCGCCAGCAGCGGATCCATGAACACTGAAGCTTTCTTT,CASSGSMNTEAFF
many,TRBJ2-1,TRBD1,TRBV6-1,15,TGTGCCAGCAGCGCTGGGACAGGGGAGACGGATGAGCAGTTCTTC,CASSAGTGETDEQFF
NA,TRBJ2-3,TRBD2,TRBV15,17,TGTGCCACCAGCAGAGATGGGGCGGGAGGTGGCACAGATACGCAGTATTTT,CATSRDGAGGGTDTQYF
NA,TRBJ2-7,NA,TRBV7-8,13,TGTGCCAGCAGCTTGGGACCCTCGTACGAGCAGTACTTC,CASSLGPSYEQYF
NA,TRBJ2-3,TRBD2,TRBV28,16,TGTGCCAGCAGCCGTAGCGGGAGGGCCCCAGGAGATACGCAGTATTTT,CASSRSGRAPGDTQYF
NA,TRBJ1-1,NA,TRBV7-2,14,TGTGCCAGCAGCTTAATGCCGGGTGGCACTGAAGCTTTCTTT,CASSLMPGGTEAFF
few,TRBJ1-1,NA,TRBV4-1,14,TGCGCCAGCAGCCAAGGGCGCTTGAACACTGAAGCTTTCTTT,CASSQGRLNTEAFF
NA,TRBJ2-7,NA,TRBV12-2,16,TGTGCAAGTCGCTTAAGGAGGAGGGCAGGGGACCACGAGCAGTACTTC,CASRLRRRAGDHEQYF
NA,TRBJ2-3,NA,TRBV11-1,16,TGTGCCAGCAGCTTAAAGAGGGGTTGGAGCACAGATACGCAGTATTTT,CASSLKRGWSTDTQYF
NA,TRBJ1-6,NA,TRBV25-1,14,TGTGCCAGCAACACCCAGGGTTATAATTCACCCCTCCACTTT,CASNTQGYNSPLHF
NA,TRBJ2-1,NA,TRBV5-4,16,TGTGCCAGCAGCTTAGGCGGCCCCTTCTCCTACAATGAGCAGTTCTTC,CASSLGGPFSYNEQFF
few,TRBJ2-2,NA,TRBV4-2,15,TGTGCCAGCAGCCAAGCCGGGACTTCTGCAGGGGAGCTGTTTTTT,CASSQAGTSAGELFF
NA,TRBJ1-2,NA,TRBV2,17,TGTGCCAGCAGTCCGACCTCTATTTGGGTTTTTAACTATGGCTACACCTTC,CASSPTSIWVFNYGYTF
NA,TRBJ1-1,TRBD1,TRBV7-6,14,TGTGCCAGCAGCTTAACCACAGGGGCCTTTGAAGCTTTCTTT,CASSLTTGAFEAFF
NA,TRBJ2-7,TRBD2,TRBV30,13,TGTGCCTGGAGTGTTGCGGGAGGGTACGAGCAGTACTTC,CAWSVAGGYEQYF
NA,TRBJ2-5,NA,TRBV7-9,15,TGTGCCAGCAGCGGTAGGGGCTTGCCGGGGGAGACCCAGTACTTC,CASSGRGLPGETQYF
NA,TRBJ1-5,NA,TRBV28,13,TGTGCCAGCTTGACAGGAGGGGTAGGGCCCCAGCATTTT,CASLTGGVGPQHF
once,TRBJ2-3,TRBD2,TRBV10-2,15,TGCGCCAGCAGTGAGAAGGCGGGAGTTACAGATACGCAGTATTTT,CASSEKAGVTDTQYF
NA,TRBJ2-1,NA,TRBV6-7,12,TGTGCCGGAAGGGGTAGCTACAATGAGCAGTTCTTC,CAGRGSYNEQFF
NA,TRBJ2-7,TRBD2,TRBV7-2,14,TGTGCCAGCGGGAGTGGGCTAGCGGGAGTCGAGCAGTACTTC,CASGSGLAGVEQYF
once,TRBJ2-7,NA,TRBV11-2,13,TGTGCCAGCAGCTTTGTCTCGTCCTACGAGCAGTACTTC,CASSFVSSYEQYF
few,TRBJ1-2,NA,TRBV14,14,TGTGCCAGCAGCCAAGCAGGGCCCTCGGGGGGCTACACCTTC,CASSQAGPSGGYTF
NA,TRBJ1-1,NA,TRBV7-3,14,TGTGCCAGCAGCATCGGGGCCCCAGGCACTGAAGCTTTCTTT,CASSIGAPGTEAFF
once,TRBJ1-1,TRBD1,TRBV5-1,14,TGCGCCAGCAGCCCACAGGGGGGAGTCACTGAAGCTTTCTTT,CASSPQGGVTEAFF
NA,TRBJ2-1,NA,TRBV6-5,15,TGTGCCAGCAGTTACTTTGCGGGAACCTACAATGAGCAGTTCTTC,CASSYFAGTYNEQFF
once,TRBJ2-7,NA,TRBV10-2,12,TGCGCCAGCAGTCTGCTGGGCTACGAGCAGTACTTC,CASSLLGYEQYF
NA,TRBJ2-5,TRBD2,TRBV9,18,TGTGCCAGCAGCGTTGCGACTAGCGGGACCCAGGAGCAGGAGACCCAGTACTTC,CASSVATSGTQEQETQYF
many,TRBJ2-3,TRBD1,TRBV5-4,15,TGTGCCAGCAGCTTGGGGGACAGAAGCACAGATACGCAGTATTTT,CASSLGDRSTDTQYF
once,TRBJ2-7,NA,TRBV7-2,18,TGTGCCAGCAGCCTTAGGTCCACTACCGGCAGTGGAACTTACGAGCAGTACTTC,CASSLRSTTGSGTYEQYF
NA,TRBJ2-7,NA,TRBV5-4,16,TGTGCCAGCAGCTCGGGGCCGGGACTCGAAGTTTACGAGCAGTACTTC,CASSSGPGLEVYEQYF
NA,TRBJ2-2,NA,TRBV11-3,15,TGTGCCAGCAGCCTGACAGGGAGGGACACCGGGGAGCTGTTTTTT,CASSLTGRDTGELFF
NA,TRBJ2-2,TRBD2,TRBV5-4,16,TGTGCCAGCAGCCGGGGACTAGCCCAGAACACCGGGGAGCTGTTTTTT,CASSRGLAQNTGELFF
NA,TRBJ2-7,NA,TRBV7-2,13,TGTGCCAGCAGCCCGGGACGAGACTACGAGCAGTACTTC,CASSPGRDYEQYF
NA,TRBJ1-2,NA,TRBV7-8,13,TGTGCCAGCAGCTTAGTGGCAGGCTATGGCTACACCTTC,CASSLVAGYGYTF
NA,TRBJ1-1,NA,TRBV18,12,TGTGCCAGCCACCGGGAGGGGGCTGAAGCTTTCTTT,CASHREGAEAFF
few,TRBJ1-2,NA,TRBV15,14,TGTGCCACCAGCAGAGGTTGGGGGGGTTATGGCTACACCTTC,CATSRGWGGYGYTF
NA,TRBJ1-1,TRBD1,TRBV5-1,14,TGCGCCAGCAGCACCGGAGGGGGCAGAACTGAAGCTTTCTTT,CASSTGGGRTEAFF
NA,TRBJ2-5,TRBD1,TRBV7-3,13,TGTGCCAGCAGCTCCGGGACAGAAGAGACCCAGTACTTC,CASSSGTEETQYF
NA,TRBJ2-1,TRBD2,TRBV7-8,17,TGTGCCAGCAGCTCCAGACTAGCGGGGGATAACTACAATGAGCAGTTCTTC,CASSSRLAGDNYNEQFF
NA,TRBJ1-4,NA,TRBV6-5,14,TGTGCCAGCAGGACTAGCTGGGGGGCTGAAAAACTGTTTTTT,CASRTSWGAEKLFF
NA,TRBJ2-7,TRBD2,TRBV27,17,TGTGCCAGCAGTCCCCCTCCGACTAGCGGCCGTACCTACGAGCAGTACTTC,CASSPPPTSGRTYEQYF
NA,TRBJ2-3,NA,TRBV7-3,14,TGTGCCAGCAGCTTATCCGCGAAAGTTACTACGCAGTATTTT,CASSLSAKVTTQYF
few,TRBJ2-3,NA,TRBV6-4,14,TGTGCCAGCAGTGACAAAGATAGCACAGATACGCAGTATTTT,CASSDKDSTDTQYF